This T cell receptor beta chain was obtained from a study of shared clonotypes between healthy human individuals. Only in-frame clones appear in the TCRdb table, and some are missing; sequencing was by immunoSEQ multiplex PCR. The data hold roughly 2.1 million clones, with 93% observed a single time. Naive CD8 cells, CD45RO-negative and positively selected for CCR7, excluded terminally differentiated effector memory CD45RA+ cells. Adult Caucasians living in Nashville, Tennessee made up all of the donors. The source is a man aged 18 to 30 in good health. Some clones in this sample may be carry-over from other donors' samples. Sequenced: naive CD8+ T cells from PBMCs.

The CDR3 bases are TGCAGCGTCGATTTAGCGGGATTCTACAATGAGCAGTTCTTC. It codes for CSVDLAGFYNEQFF. J is TRBJ2-1 and V is TRBV29-1; 8 bases are shared with TRBD2. V lost 6 bases, J lost 3 bases, and 7 bases stayed unmatched. This CDR3 is built from 14 residues. Germline V lookup: CDR1 SQVTM, CDR2 ANQGSEA.